The present TCR beta chain was sequenced within a study of vaccination and CD4 T cells after COVID-19. Trimming took 3 bases from V and 3 from J, leaving 11 bases between them. In germline, CDR1 is DFQATT, CDR2 SNEGSKA (reference sequence). The CDR3 is 13 residues long. Of note for this clonotype: Its specificity is not known.

Time point given: late sampling 161 to 241 days after vaccination in a few convalescent patients. The treatment denotes: roughly 10-day PBMC culture with coronavirus spike peptide pools or control peptides (ViraFEST assay). ViraFEST relied on peptide pools to expand antigen-specific T cells; the TCRs were sequenced afterward. Cultured CD4+ T cells had their DNA profiled by the Oncomine TCR Beta short-read assay. One entry per CDR3 protein, called by TCRdb with MiXCR from the PCR reads. This table has tens of thousands of distinct CDR3 sequences, 42% appearing once. Sequenced material: CD4+ T cells from blood, cultured in vitro, taken about 7 months after SARS-CoV-2 vaccination. This TCR came from a human donor who had recovered from COVID-19. This sequence joins TRBV20-1 and TRBJ2-5, with D perhaps TRBD2 (6 bases). CDR3 nucleotides: TGCAGTGCTAGGGTGGAGGGAAAAGAGACCCAGTACTTC. Translated: CSARVEGKETQYF.